These 5 T cell receptor beta chains were all obtained from the same sample, sequenced in a study of CD8+CD57+ T cells in acquired aplastic anemia (dated by TCRdb to the late 2010s). Sequencing used an Illumina HiSeq 2000. Genomic DNA was used as template for profiling of TCR beta VDJ combinations and CDR3 sequences. TCRdb cleaned the public reads at Q25 with fastp, built clones with MiXCR and kept in-frame beta chains. When rows share a CDR3 protein, they turn into one entry using the most common DNA and genes. The sample yields around 190,000 distinct CDR3 sequences; around 50% were counted once. The ten most abundant clones make up about 15% of the sample. Sequencing input: sorted CD4+, CD8+, or CD8+CD57+ T cells (not recorded which) from PBMCs. Receptors originate from a human donor in good health, serving as a control.

This clonotype was recorded many times. The chain carries TRBV11-2 and TRBJ1-3; weak D call: TRBD1 (5 bases). The CDR3 contains 17 residues. V lost 5 bases, J lost 0 bases, and 17 bases lay in between. Germline-derived CDR1 and CDR2 are SGHAT and FQNNGV. CDR3 bases: TGTGCCAGCAGCCAGTGGCAGGGAACAGGCTCTGGAAACACCATATATTTT. It translates to CASSQWQGTGSGNTIYF.

This clonotype was picked up a small number of times. This chain links TRBV25-1 with TRBJ2-2; D unresolved. The CDR3 extends over 15 amino acids. The V gene lost 3 bases and the J gene lost 1 base, with 9 bases spanning the gap. CDR1 is MGHDK, CDR2 SYGVNS, per germline. CDR3 in amino acids: CASSETRQNTGELFF. In DNA form, the CDR3 reads TGTGCCAGCAGTGAGACCCGGCAGAACACCGGGGAGCTGTTTTTT. Filled out from reference TRBV25-1 and TRBJ2-2, the complete variable domain reads EADIYQTPRYLVIGTGKKITLECSQTMGHDKMYWYQQDPGMELHLIHYSYGVNSTEKGDLSSESTVSRIRTEHFPLTLESARPSHTSQYLCASSETRQNTGELFFGEGSRLTVL.

The chain employs TRBV20-1 and TRBJ2-3; D is possibly TRBD2 (5 bases). V lost 4 bases and J 7 bases, leaving 9 bases between the germline ends. Germline-derived CDR1 and CDR2 are DFQATT and SNEGSKA (reference sequence). The CDR3 has 11 amino acids. DNA for the CDR3: TGCAGTGCTATTGGAGGTCATACGCAGTATTTT. Translated, it gives CSAIGGHTQYF.

The genes are TRBV2 and TRBJ2-5; no reliable D call. Trimming pared 8 bases from V and 6 bases from J, leaving 13 bases between. Germline CDR1 SNHLY, CDR2 FYNNEI. This CDR3 is 12 amino acids long. CDR3 region: CASPQGSQTQYF. The CDR3 DNA sequence: TGTGCCAGCCCACAAGGGTCCCAGACCCAGTACTTC.

The chain joins TRBV9 to TRBJ1-2; D unresolved. The V gene lost 0 bases and the J gene lost 7 bases, with 10 bases spanning the gap. CDR3 size: 13 residues. Germline V gene sequence: CDR1 SGDLS, CDR2 YYNGEE. The CDR3 DNA follows: TGTGCCAGCAGCGTAGGTTCGGGGTTTGGCTACACCTTC. Residues: CASSVGSGFGYTF.